Listed below are T cell receptor beta chains from one sample, sequenced in a study of tumor-infiltrating lymphocytes in primary liver carcinoma. MiXCR was run by TCRdb on the multiplex PCR reads, yielding one entry per CDR3 protein. The sample has approximately 320,000 distinct CDR3 sequences, around three fifths seen once. What was sequenced was peripheral blood. These receptors all come from a woman in her 30s with primary liver carcinoma and hepatitis B virus infection. CDR3s include the opening cysteine and the closing phenylalanine or tryptophan. The D gene is left open where the match is weak. Some rows have no size entry. The others give once, few or many, or a class for an expanded clone.

d_gene	abundance	j_gene	len	v_gene	CDR3nt	CDR3aa
TRBD1	-	TRBJ1-4	15	TRBV15	TGTGCCACCAGCATAGTCCGGGACAGGGGTGAAAAACTGTTTTTT	CATSIVRDRGEKLFF
TRBD1	many	TRBJ2-1	15	TRBV10-3	TGTGCCATCAGTGAGCCGGGACAGTCCTACAATGAGCAGTTCTTC	CAISEPGQSYNEQFF
-	-	TRBJ2-1	16	TRBV9	TGTGCCAGTAGCGTAGACTTCGGGGGACCAGTCAATGAGCAGTTCTTC	CASSVDFGGPVNEQFF
-	-	TRBJ1-5	14	TRBV30	TGTGCCTGGAGCCCTGGACAGAAGAATCAGCCCCAGCATTTT	CAWSPGQKNQPQHF
-	many	TRBJ2-5	11	TRBV6-5	TGTGCCAGCAGTCTTTCGGGACTCCTTTACTTC	CASSLSGLLYF
-	few	TRBJ2-7	14	TRBV4-1	TGCGCCAGCAGCCACGGGACCCCTGACTACGAGCAGTACTTC	CASSHGTPDYEQYF
-	-	TRBJ2-3	12	TRBV11-2	TGTGCCAGCGGCTTAGTGGCAGATATGCAGTATTTT	CASGLVADMQYF
TRBD1	once	TRBJ1-1	16	TRBV7-8	TGTGCCAGCATCTTAGGTACCCGACAGGGAAACACTGAAGCTTTCTTT	CASILGTRQGNTEAFF
TRBD1	-	TRBJ2-6	17	TRBV12-5	TGTGCTAGTGTCCCGAGACAGGGGACGCTTGGGGCCAACGTCCTGACTTTC	CASVPRQGTLGANVLTF
-	once	TRBJ2-7	14	TRBV6-1	TGTGCCAGCAAAAGGCGGCAGGGGATAAGCGGGCAGTACTTC	CASKRRQGISGQYF
-	-	TRBJ1-1	16	TRBV4-1	TGCGCCAGCAGCCAGCCCATGAGAGGGTTGAACACTGAAGCTTTCTTT	CASSQPMRGLNTEAFF
-	many	TRBJ2-7	15	TRBV11-2	TGTGCCAGCAGCTTAGAACCTGACATCCCCTACGAGCAGTACTTC	CASSLEPDIPYEQYF
-	-	TRBJ2-5	13	TRBV11-2	TGTGCCAGCGGCTTAGCATCTCATGAGACCCAGTACTTC	CASGLASHETQYF
-	many	TRBJ2-7	13	TRBV4-1	TGTGCCAGCAGTCAGGGGCCCTCCTACGAGCAGTACTTC	CASSQGPSYEQYF
-	few	TRBJ2-3	14	TRBV6-2/TRBV6-3	TGTGCCAGCAGTTTAGGGTGGGAGTCAGATACGCAGTACTTT	CASSLGWESDTQYF
TRBD2	many	TRBJ2-1	16	TRBV5-4	TGTGCCAGCAGCTTGGCGCTAGCGGGAGGGCCCTCGGGGGTTTTCTTC	CASSLALAGGPSGVFF
-	-	TRBJ2-2	14	TRBV6-2/TRBV6-3	TGTGCCAGCAGTTACCGGACAGAGGTAGAGGAGCTGTTTTTT	CASSYRTEVEELFF
-	few	TRBJ2-7	15	TRBV6-1	TGTGCCAGCAGTGAGGTTGGGGTTCTCTCCTACGAGCAGTACTTC	CASSEVGVLSYEQYF
-	-	TRBJ2-7	14	TRBV5-6	TGTGCCAGCAGCCCGACAGGCGCGATCTACGAGCAGTACTTC	CASSPTGAIYEQYF
-	-	TRBJ2-7	14	TRBV6-5	TGTGCCAGCAGTTACCAGGAGGACCTCGACGAGCAGTACTTC	CASSYQEDLDEQYF
-	-	TRBJ1-5	12	TRBV13	TGTGCCAGCAGTTACAGGAATCAGCCCCAGCATTTT	CASSYRNQPQHF
-	many	TRBJ2-2	13	TRBV11-2	TGTGCCAGCAGCTTAGGACAGACCGGGGAGCTGTTTTTT	CASSLGQTGELFF
TRBD2	-	TRBJ2-1	15	TRBV18	TGTGCCAGCTCACCACGCGGGAGCCCCCTCAATGAGCAGTTCTTC	CASSPRGSPLNEQFF
TRBD2	few	TRBJ2-2	14	TRBV5-1	TGCGCCAGCAGGGCTAGCGGCCTCACCGGGGAGCTGTTTTTT	CASRASGLTGELFF
-	few	TRBJ1-2	14	TRBV7-8	TGTGCCAGCAGCTTAACCCCAGGGAGCTATGGCTACACCTTC	CASSLTPGSYGYTF